These 16 T cell receptor beta chains came from one sample sequenced in a study of response to subunit inactivated influenza vaccine. TCRdb fed the RT-PCR reads into MiXCR, producing one record per CDR3 protein. The sample records 630,000 or so distinct CDR3 sequences, 15% to 19% being singletons. Material: PBMCs from blood, obtained 11 to 12 days after vaccination. The source is a man aged 45-65 years who received an inactivated influenza vaccine.

The chain employs TRBV27 and TRBJ2-1; D unclear. There are 13 residues in the CDR3. Germline V gene lookup returns CDR1 MNHEY and CDR2 SMNVEV (reference sequence). Trimming removed 7 bases from V and 9 bases from J, with 16 bases in between. In DNA, the CDR3 is TGTGCCAGCACCCCGTTTAGGTTTGGTGAGCAGTTCTTC. Its translation is CASTPFRFGEQFF.

The V and J genes are TRBV7-3 and TRBJ2-2, with a weak D call TRBD2 (5 bases). Germline V lookup: CDR1 SGHTA, CDR2 FQGTGA. The V end lost 5 bases, the J end lost 4 bases, and 17 bases lay between the germline ends. The CDR3 has 16 amino acids. The CDR3 is CASSKLAGVSTGELFF. CDR3 nucleotides: TGTGCCAGCAGCAAACTTGCGGGTGTCAGCACCGGGGAGCTGTTTTTT. Based on the CDR3 plus reference TRBV7-3 and TRBJ2-2, the full variable domain is GAGVSQTPSNKVTEKGKYVELRCDPISGHTALYWYRQSLGQGPEFLIYFQGTGAADDSGLPNDRFFAVRPEGSVSTLKIQRTERGDSAVYLCASSKLAGVSTGELFFGEGSRLTVL.

In this sample, this clonotype turned up a few times. The rearrangement uses TRBV4-3 and TRBJ2-1; D assignment may be TRBD1 or TRBD2 (5 bases each). CDR1 and CDR2 from the germline V gene are LGHNA and YSLEER. The CDR3 totals 17 residues. V was trimmed by 0 bases and J by 3 bases, leaving 15 bases between them. DNA of the CDR3: TGCGCCAGCAGCCAAGATCTGAGGGGAGTTGGCTACAATGAGCAGTTCTTC. Encoded protein: CASSQDLRGVGYNEQFF.

The rearrangement links TRBV20-1 to TRBJ2-5; maybe TRBD1 (6 bases). Trimming removed 4 bases from V and 3 bases from J, with 15 bases in between. The CDR3 has 14 residues. CDR1 and CDR2 from the germline V gene are DFQATT and SNEGSKA (reference sequence). The DNA of the CDR3 is TGCAGTGCTACTCCGAGACAGGAAAAAGAGACCCAGTACTTC. This gives the protein CSATPRQEKETQYF.

In this sample, this clonotype turned up a few times. The V gene is TRBV9, the J gene TRBJ2-1; D is possibly TRBD2 (6 bases). CDR3 length: 17 amino acids. Germline lookup yields CDR1 SGDLS and CDR2 YYNGEE. V lost 3 bases to trimming and J lost 5 bases, with 21 bases between them. Here the CDR3 DNA reads TGTGCCAGCAGCGCGCCCGGGACTCCACAAGGGGACAATGAGCAGTTCTTC. Its translation is CASSAPGTPQGDNEQFF.

The J gene is TRBJ2-7, the V gene TRBV14; maybe TRBD1 (6 bases). Germline CDR1 SGHDN, CDR2 FVKESK. Trimming removed 2 bases at V and 0 bases at J, with 14 bases between. The CDR3 is 16 amino acids. CDR3 sequence: CASSQFRGTYSYEQYF. For the CDR3, the DNA is TGTGCCAGCAGCCAATTCAGGGGTACGTACTCCTACGAGCAGTACTTC.

In this sample, this clonotype turned up a few times. This chain joins TRBV6-5 and TRBJ1-4; tentative D call: TRBD1 (5 bases). Trimming cost V 2 bases and J 7 bases, with 14 bases left between them. The CDR3 runs 15 residues. The germline gives CDR1 MNHEY, CDR2 SVGAGI. This CDR3 reads CASSYDSRTPEKLFF. CDR3 DNA sequence: TGTGCCAGCAGTTACGACAGCCGGACTCCTGAAAAACTGTTTTTT.

This clonotype was observed many times. The chain combines TRBV12-3 or TRBV12-4 with TRBJ2-2; 7 bases match TRBD1. The CDR3 spans 15 residues. J gave up 4 bases and V 5 bases, and 7 bases lay outside the gene matches. As DNA, the CDR3 is TGTGCCAGCAGTCTAGGGGGCGCGGGCACCGGGGAGCTGTTTTTT. Translated: CASSLGGAGTGELFF.

This clonotype showed up just a few times. The chain is built from TRBV7-9 and TRBJ2-4, with a possible D match to TRBD1 (6 bases). The CDR3 consists of 13 residues. V was shortened by 3 bases and J by 11 bases, with 14 bases between the two germline ends. CDR1 is SEHNR and CDR2 is FQNEAQ in the germline V gene (reference sequence). CDR3: CASSFLQGKVQYF. The DNA for the CDR3 is TGTGCCAGCAGCTTTCTACAGGGCAAAGTTCAGTACTTC.

The genes are TRBV7-2 and TRBJ2-5; 10 nucleotides line up with TRBD2. The V gene's germline CDR1 is SGHTA and CDR2 FQGNSA. The CDR3 consists of 16 residues. V lost 0 bases to trimming and J lost 2 bases; unmatched junction nucleotides: 3. The CDR3 reads CASSLASGRGQETQYF. CDR3 coding DNA: TGTGCCAGCAGCTTAGCGAGCGGGAGGGGGCAAGAGACCCAGTACTTC.

This clonotype was recorded a few times. The chain uses TRBV2 and TRBJ1-2; D unresolved. CDR3 length: 14 residues. The V and J ends lost 4 bases and 4 bases respectively, with 13 bases between them. Germline loops: CDR1 SNHLY, CDR2 FYNNEI. The CDR3 spells CASSAVPGSYGYTF. The DNA for the CDR3 is TGTGCCAGCAGTGCCGTCCCGGGGAGCTATGGCTACACCTTC.

In its sample, this clonotype was seen once. The chain couples TRBV10-2 to TRBJ2-3; D is uncertain. Germline V lookup: CDR1 WSHSY, CDR2 SAAADI. The CDR3 runs 16 residues. V lost 0 bases and J 1 base, leaving 11 bases between the germline ends. The CDR3 loop reads CASSESVGTGTDTQYF. CDR3 DNA sequence: TGCGCCAGCAGTGAGTCGGTAGGAACCGGCACAGATACGCAGTATTTT.

The rearrangement links TRBV12-3 or TRBV12-4 to TRBJ2-4, with 9 positions matching TRBD2. The CDR3 is 14 amino acids. With 6 bases clipped from V and 7 bases from J, the junction kept 7 bases outside the gene matches. CDR3 sequence reads: CASSLAGIENIQYF. The CDR3 DNA is TGTGCCAGCAGCCTAGCGGGGATTGAGAACATTCAGTACTTC.

This clonotype showed up just a few times. V usage is TRBV4-2 and J usage is TRBJ2-3; 12 bases map to TRBD2. J gave up 3 bases and V 0 bases, and 4 bases lay outside the gene matches. From germline, CDR1 is LGHNA and CDR2 YNFKEQ. The CDR3 is made up of 17 amino acids. CDR3 coding DNA: TGTGCCAGCAGCCAAGATCGGACTAGCGGGGTTACAGATACGCAGTATTTT. Translating gives CASSQDRTSGVTDTQYF.

J is TRBJ2-5 and V is TRBV10-2; D is perhaps TRBD2 (5 bases). The V end was cut by 4 bases, the J end by 7 bases, with 16 bases between. Germline V lookup: CDR1 WSHSY, CDR2 SAAADI. This CDR3 is 14 amino acids long. CDR3 in DNA: TGCGCCAGCAGTGTTTCGGCAGGACGGGGGACCCAGTACTTC. It yields the protein CASSVSAGRGTQYF.

This clonotype has a handful of counts. One junction end does not reproduce the germline sequence, and a read error may be involved. The V gene is TRBV12-5, the J gene TRBJ2-7, with 9 bases lining up with TRBD2. The CDR3 sequence is 15 residues long. Per germline, CDR1 LGHNT and CDR2 FRNRAP. CDR3 in amino acids: CASGLGGRASCEQYF. The CDR3 DNA reads TGTGCTAGTGGTTTAGGCGGGAGGGCCTCCTGCGAGCAGTACTTC. Based on the CDR3 plus reference TRBV12-5 and TRBJ2-7, the full variable domain is DARVTQTPRHKVTEMGQEVTMRCQPILGHNTVFWYRQTMMQGLELLAYFRNRAPLDDSGMPKDRFSAEMPDATLATLKIQPSEPRDSAVYFCASGLGGRASCEQYFGPGTRLTVT.